This T cell receptor beta chain was observed in a study of blood T cell repertoires in COVID-19. One Seattle source followed patients from active infection through their disease course. V was cut by 0 bases and J by 2 bases, with 10 bases left in between. The length of the CDR3 is 14 residues. CDR1 and CDR2 (germline): GTSNPN, SVGIG (reference sequence). Repertoires were generated with immunoSEQ multiplex PCR, while TCRdb's copy carries only in-frame clones and drops some. The sample lists roughly 570,000 clones, about 89% occurring once. This TCR derives from a woman in her fifties or sixties with COVID-19, enrolled during active disease. The V call is TRBV30, the J call TRBJ1-1; D remains unclear. Specimen: peripheral blood. The CDR3 spells CAWSVRRRNTEAFF. The CDR3 DNA follows: TGTGCCTGGAGTGTACGACGGAGAAACACTGAAGCTTTCTTT.